These T cell receptor beta chains were read from a single sample in a study of T-cell memory formation after mild COVID-19. MiXCR, run by TCRdb on the 5' RACE reads, gives a single entry per CDR3 protein. The table includes roughly 620,000 distinct CDR3 sequences, more than 15% detected once. The source material was PBMCs or a T cell subset sorted from them (not recorded which). Receptor source: an adult woman who had mild COVID-19 (a few samples of this study predate the infection). Cell type and time point are not known. CDR3s include the opening cysteine and the closing phenylalanine or tryptophan. Fields, in order: D gene, V gene, J gene, clone size, CDR3 protein, CDR3 DNA. The D gene is left open where the match is weak. The size field is filled for only some rows; it gives once, few, many or a size class.

d_call: -
v_call: TRBV5-6
j_call: TRBJ1-1
clone_size: -
cdr3_aa: CASRNRLNIEAFF
cdr3_nt: TGTGCCAGCAGGAACAGATTGAACATTGAAGCTTTCTTT

d_call: -
v_call: TRBV5-1
j_call: TRBJ1-2
clone_size: -
cdr3_aa: CASSDGANYGYTF
cdr3_nt: TGCGCCAGCAGCGACGGGGCTAACTATGGCTACACCTTC

d_call: -
v_call: TRBV12-3/TRBV12-4
j_call: TRBJ2-1
clone_size: -
cdr3_aa: CASSLETVSYNEQFF
cdr3_nt: TGTGCCAGCAGTTTAGAGACAGTCTCCTACAATGAGCAGTTCTTC

d_call: TRBD2
v_call: TRBV5-1
j_call: TRBJ2-3
clone_size: -
cdr3_aa: CASSPSPNGGATDTQYF
cdr3_nt: TGCGCCAGCAGCCCAAGCCCCAACGGGGGGGCCACAGATACGCAGTATTTT

d_call: -
v_call: TRBV5-1
j_call: TRBJ1-2
clone_size: few
cdr3_aa: CASTLGPPSNYGYTF
cdr3_nt: TGCGCCAGCACCCTGGGCCCTCCTTCTAACTATGGCTACACCTTC

d_call: -
v_call: TRBV21-1
j_call: TRBJ2-3
clone_size: few
cdr3_aa: CASSKGTGAPGRTDTQYF
cdr3_nt: TGTGCCAGCAGCAAAGGGACAGGAGCGCCTGGGCGCACAGATACGCAGTATTTT

d_call: TRBD2
v_call: TRBV25-1
j_call: TRBJ2-1
clone_size: few
cdr3_aa: CASSTLAGGPQEQFF
cdr3_nt: TGTGCCAGCAGTACCCTAGCGGGGGGGCCCCAGGAGCAGTTCTTC

d_call: TRBD1
v_call: TRBV29-1
j_call: TRBJ1-2
clone_size: few
cdr3_aa: CSVEGQGGGYTF
cdr3_nt: TGCAGCGTTGAGGGACAGGGCGGCGGCTACACCTTC

d_call: TRBD1
v_call: TRBV24-1
j_call: TRBJ2-1
clone_size: few
cdr3_aa: CATSDWTGASYNEQFF
cdr3_nt: TGTGCCACCAGTGATTGGACAGGCGCATCCTACAATGAGCAGTTCTTC

d_call: TRBD1
v_call: TRBV11-1
j_call: TRBJ1-1
clone_size: -
cdr3_aa: CASSFLSGQGDTEAFF
cdr3_nt: TGTGCCAGCAGCTTTTTGTCGGGACAGGGGGACACTGAAGCTTTCTTT

d_call: TRBD1
v_call: TRBV5-6
j_call: TRBJ2-1
clone_size: many
cdr3_aa: CASSETGGTALYNEQFF
cdr3_nt: TGTGCCAGCAGCGAGACAGGGGGCACTGCCCTCTACAATGAGCAGTTCTTC

d_call: -
v_call: TRBV4-3
j_call: TRBJ1-5
clone_size: -
cdr3_aa: CASSHRTGSNQPQHF
cdr3_nt: TGCGCCAGCAGCCATAGGACGGGGAGCAATCAGCCCCAGCATTTT

d_call: -
v_call: TRBV12-3/TRBV12-4
j_call: TRBJ2-7
clone_size: few
cdr3_aa: CASSPQGEEQYF
cdr3_nt: TGTGCCAGCAGTCCACAGGGAGAAGAGCAGTACTTC

d_call: -
v_call: TRBV7-9
j_call: TRBJ2-5
clone_size: -
cdr3_aa: CASSYQGSGIETQYF
cdr3_nt: TGTGCCAGCAGCTACCAAGGGAGTGGGATTGAGACCCAGTACTTC

d_call: -
v_call: TRBV2
j_call: TRBJ1-5
clone_size: few
cdr3_aa: CASRHTNQPQHF
cdr3_nt: TGTGCCAGCAGACACACCAATCAGCCCCAGCATTTT

d_call: TRBD1
v_call: TRBV19
j_call: TRBJ1-5
clone_size: -
cdr3_aa: CASSFRQGHQPQHF
cdr3_nt: TGTGCCAGTAGTTTCAGACAGGGGCATCAGCCCCAGCATTTT

d_call: -
v_call: TRBV5-6
j_call: TRBJ2-1
clone_size: -
cdr3_aa: CASSFEQGTYNEQFF
cdr3_nt: TGTGCCAGCAGCTTCGAACAGGGTACCTACAATGAGCAGTTCTTC

d_call: -
v_call: TRBV20-1
j_call: TRBJ1-1
clone_size: -
cdr3_aa: CSAKGPNTEAFF
cdr3_nt: TGCAGTGCTAAGGGGCCAAACACTGAAGCTTTCTTT

d_call: TRBD2
v_call: TRBV7-9
j_call: TRBJ2-5
clone_size: -
cdr3_aa: CASSSPFSGGGQETQYF
cdr3_nt: TGTGCCAGCAGCTCGCCCTTTAGCGGGGGGGGGCAAGAGACCCAGTACTTC

d_call: TRBD1
v_call: TRBV6-4
j_call: TRBJ1-2
clone_size: few
cdr3_aa: CASSDTKQGDYGYTF
cdr3_nt: TGTGCCAGCAGTGACACCAAACAGGGGGACTATGGCTACACCTTC

d_call: -
v_call: TRBV7-6
j_call: TRBJ2-6
clone_size: -
cdr3_aa: CASSSRKGTNVLTF
cdr3_nt: TGTGCCAGCAGCTCGCGAAAGGGGACTAACGTCCTGACTTTC

d_call: -
v_call: TRBV20-1
j_call: TRBJ2-3
clone_size: few
cdr3_aa: CSARASSSTDTQYF
cdr3_nt: TGCAGTGCTAGAGCTTCTTCTAGCACAGATACGCAGTATTTT

d_call: -
v_call: TRBV7-6
j_call: TRBJ2-3
clone_size: -
cdr3_aa: CASSLDAGADTQYF
cdr3_nt: TGTGCCAGCAGCTTAGACGCCGGGGCAGATACGCAGTATTTT

d_call: -
v_call: TRBV6-5
j_call: TRBJ1-3
clone_size: -
cdr3_aa: CASRPPGSSGNTIYF
cdr3_nt: TGTGCCAGCAGGCCCCCGGGCAGCTCTGGAAACACCATATATTTT

d_call: -
v_call: TRBV7-8
j_call: TRBJ2-2
clone_size: few
cdr3_aa: CASSSSFSTGTGELFF
cdr3_nt: TGTGCCAGCAGCTCATCGTTCTCTACAGGGACGGGGGAGCTGTTTTTT

d_call: -
v_call: TRBV7-3
j_call: TRBJ2-3
clone_size: few
cdr3_aa: CASSQRLDSDTQYF
cdr3_nt: TGTGCCAGCAGCCAACGCCTAGATTCAGATACGCAGTATTTT

d_call: TRBD2
v_call: TRBV4-1
j_call: TRBJ2-7
clone_size: few
cdr3_aa: CASSQQTSGGLDEQYF
cdr3_nt: TGCGCCAGCAGCCAACAAACTAGCGGGGGGCTAGACGAGCAGTACTTC

d_call: TRBD1
v_call: TRBV20-1
j_call: TRBJ1-5
clone_size: -
cdr3_aa: CSARDRQGAIQPQHF
cdr3_nt: TGCAGTGCTAGAGATAGACAGGGGGCTATTCAGCCCCAGCATTTT

d_call: -
v_call: TRBV29-1
j_call: TRBJ2-1
clone_size: few
cdr3_aa: CSTGLVSGPRYEQFF
cdr3_nt: TGCAGCACGGGACTTGTTAGCGGTCCCCGGTATGAGCAGTTCTTC

d_call: TRBD1
v_call: TRBV15
j_call: TRBJ1-1
clone_size: few
cdr3_aa: CATSFGQVMNTEAFF
cdr3_nt: TGTGCCACCAGCTTCGGACAGGTCATGAACACTGAAGCTTTCTTT

d_call: TRBD2
v_call: TRBV11-3
j_call: TRBJ2-7
clone_size: few
cdr3_aa: CASSLVLADPYEQYF
cdr3_nt: TGTGCCAGCAGCTTAGTCCTAGCGGACCCCTACGAGCAGTACTTC

d_call: -
v_call: TRBV7-6
j_call: TRBJ2-7
clone_size: few
cdr3_aa: CASSLGAGFGYEQYF
cdr3_nt: TGTGCCAGCAGCTTAGGGGCAGGTTTCGGCTACGAGCAGTACTTC

d_call: -
v_call: TRBV7-2
j_call: TRBJ1-5
clone_size: many
cdr3_aa: CASSYRGDQPQHF
cdr3_nt: TGTGCCAGCAGCTACCGGGGCGATCAGCCCCAGCATTTT

d_call: -
v_call: TRBV9
j_call: TRBJ2-3
clone_size: few
cdr3_aa: CASSVNVWTDTQYF
cdr3_nt: TGTGCCAGCAGCGTAAACGTATGGACAGATACGCAGTATTTT

d_call: TRBD2
v_call: TRBV2
j_call: TRBJ2-1
clone_size: -
cdr3_aa: CASEGLAGGWYNEQFF
cdr3_nt: TGTGCCAGCGAAGGACTAGCGGGAGGGTGGTACAATGAGCAGTTCTTC

d_call: TRBD2
v_call: TRBV12-3/TRBV12-4
j_call: TRBJ2-3
clone_size: -
cdr3_aa: CASSPGGDADTQYF
cdr3_nt: TGTGCCAGCAGCCCGGGGGGTGATGCAGATACGCAGTATTTT

d_call: -
v_call: TRBV12-3/TRBV12-4
j_call: TRBJ1-2
clone_size: -
cdr3_aa: CASSLRDLRGYTF
cdr3_nt: TGTGCCAGCAGTTTAAGAGACTTGCGTGGCTACACCTTC

d_call: -
v_call: TRBV20-1
j_call: TRBJ2-7
clone_size: few
cdr3_aa: CSARDNVRTSYPYEQYF
cdr3_nt: TGCAGTGCTAGAGATAACGTGAGGACCTCCTATCCCTACGAGCAGTACTTC

d_call: -
v_call: TRBV6-5
j_call: TRBJ1-2
clone_size: few
cdr3_aa: CASRRGLMEANYGYTF
cdr3_nt: TGTGCCAGCAGAAGGGGGTTAATGGAGGCTAACTATGGCTACACCTTC

d_call: TRBD1
v_call: TRBV4-3
j_call: TRBJ1-2
clone_size: few
cdr3_aa: CASSQEDREDYGYTF
cdr3_nt: TGCGCCAGCAGCCAAGAGGACAGGGAGGACTATGGCTACACCTTC

d_call: -
v_call: TRBV29-1
j_call: TRBJ2-3
clone_size: -
cdr3_aa: CSVDPGVDTQYF
cdr3_nt: TGCAGCGTTGACCCTGGGGTCGATACGCAGTATTTT

d_call: -
v_call: TRBV7-2
j_call: TRBJ2-2
clone_size: -
cdr3_aa: CASSLRSGNTGELFF
cdr3_nt: TGTGCCAGCAGCTTGAGAAGCGGGAACACCGGGGAGCTGTTTTTT

d_call: TRBD2
v_call: TRBV24-1
j_call: TRBJ2-3
clone_size: -
cdr3_aa: CATSDPTSGGITDTQYF
cdr3_nt: TGTGCCACCAGTGATCCGACAAGCGGGGGCATCACAGATACGCAGTATTTT

d_call: TRBD2
v_call: TRBV5-4
j_call: TRBJ2-7
clone_size: few
cdr3_aa: CASSPLRSGRDSYEQYF
cdr3_nt: TGTGCCAGCAGCCCGCTCAGGTCGGGGAGGGACTCCTACGAGCAGTACTTC

d_call: -
v_call: TRBV12-3/TRBV12-4
j_call: TRBJ2-3
clone_size: few
cdr3_aa: CASRSTLRTTDTQYF
cdr3_nt: TGTGCCAGCAGATCGACACTTAGGACCACAGATACGCAGTATTTT

d_call: TRBD2
v_call: TRBV5-6
j_call: TRBJ2-5
clone_size: -
cdr3_aa: CASSSILGTSGTPRRETQYF
cdr3_nt: TGTGCCAGCAGCTCGATCCTCGGGACTAGCGGGACCCCACGTCGGGAGACCCAGTACTTC

d_call: -
v_call: TRBV6-2/TRBV6-3
j_call: TRBJ1-2
clone_size: once
cdr3_aa: CASSPDSVYGYTF
cdr3_nt: TGTGCCAGCAGTCCCGACTCTGTATATGGCTACACCTTC

d_call: TRBD1
v_call: TRBV24-1
j_call: TRBJ2-6
clone_size: few
cdr3_aa: CATSDPGQGDPGANVLTF
cdr3_nt: TGTGCCACCAGTGACCCGGGACAGGGGGATCCAGGGGCCAACGTCCTGACTTTC

d_call: -
v_call: TRBV6-4
j_call: TRBJ2-1
clone_size: -
cdr3_aa: CASSPDLGTGDEQFF
cdr3_nt: TGTGCCAGCAGCCCGGACCTTGGGACTGGCGATGAGCAGTTCTTC

d_call: -
v_call: TRBV5-1
j_call: TRBJ2-7
clone_size: -
cdr3_aa: CASSLDAAGIYEQYF
cdr3_nt: TGCGCCAGCAGCTTGGATGCGGCCGGAATCTACGAGCAGTACTTC

d_call: TRBD1
v_call: TRBV5-4
j_call: TRBJ2-7
clone_size: -
cdr3_aa: CASSLAGQGFFEQYF
cdr3_nt: TGTGCCAGCAGCTTGGCGGGACAGGGTTTTTTTGAGCAGTACTTC

d_call: TRBD1
v_call: TRBV7-9
j_call: TRBJ1-6
clone_size: few
cdr3_aa: CASSLQGVSPLHF
cdr3_nt: TGTGCCAGCAGCTTACAGGGGGTTTCACCCCTCCACTTT

d_call: -
v_call: TRBV3-1
j_call: TRBJ2-7
clone_size: many
cdr3_aa: CASSPGGRYEQYF
cdr3_nt: TGTGCCAGCAGCCCGGGGGGCCGCTACGAGCAGTACTTC

d_call: TRBD2
v_call: TRBV7-2
j_call: TRBJ2-5
clone_size: few
cdr3_aa: CASSLGLAGGPSQRTQYF
cdr3_nt: TGTGCCAGCAGCTTGGGACTAGCGGGGGGGCCATCTCAGCGGACCCAGTACTTC